The entry that follows covers one TCR beta chain sequence. Its cognate antigen is unknown. Use of 60 Vbeta and 13 Jbeta primers characterized the PCR. Profiling relied on immunoSEQ multiplex PCR, and the TCRdb table lists in-frame clones only, not all of them. The table records 110,000 to 150,000 clones, 70% to 85% of them present only once. The CDR3 is made up of 13 amino acids. CDR1 and CDR2 from the germline V gene are SGHTA and FQGNSA. Trimming took 1 base from V and 8 from J, leaving 11 bases between them. This entry comes from a study of cytomegalovirus exposure and HLA in healthy donors. Whole-study results and caveats: Earlier results showed most TCR beta V segments being productive about 87% or about 30% of the time.

Sequenced: PBMCs. The V call is TRBV7-2, the J call TRBJ1-2; D not certain. The receptor was isolated from a male donor in good health and CMV-seronegative. In DNA, the CDR3 is TGTGCCAGCAGCTTAGGTGGAGGGTCCGGCTACACCTTC. Its protein product is CASSLGGGSGYTF. Filled out from reference TRBV7-2 and TRBJ1-2, the complete variable domain reads GAGVSQSPSNKVTEKGKDVELRCDPISGHTALYWYRQSLGQGLEFLIYFQGNSAPDKSGLPSDRFSAERTGGSVSTLTIQRTQQEDSAVYLCASSLGGGSGYTFGSGTRLTVV.